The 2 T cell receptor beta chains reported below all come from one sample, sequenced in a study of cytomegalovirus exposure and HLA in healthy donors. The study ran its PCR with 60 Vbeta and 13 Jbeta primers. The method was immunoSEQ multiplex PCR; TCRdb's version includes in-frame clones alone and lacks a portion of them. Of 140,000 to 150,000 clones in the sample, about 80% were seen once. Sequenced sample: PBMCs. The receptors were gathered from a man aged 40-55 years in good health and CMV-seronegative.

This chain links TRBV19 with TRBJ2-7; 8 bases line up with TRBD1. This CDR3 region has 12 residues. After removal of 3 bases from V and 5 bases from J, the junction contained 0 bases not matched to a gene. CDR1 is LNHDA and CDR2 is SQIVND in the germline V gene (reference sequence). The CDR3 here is CASSMTGDEQYF. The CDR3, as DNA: TGTGCCAGTAGTATGACAGGGGACGAGCAGTACTTC.

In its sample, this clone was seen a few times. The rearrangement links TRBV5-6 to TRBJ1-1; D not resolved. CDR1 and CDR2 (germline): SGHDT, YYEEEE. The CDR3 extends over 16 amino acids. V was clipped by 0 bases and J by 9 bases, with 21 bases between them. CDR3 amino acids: CASSLVGIEQLVKAFF. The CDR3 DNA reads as TGTGCCAGCAGCTTGGTCGGGATAGAACAGCTCGTCAAAGCTTTCTTT.